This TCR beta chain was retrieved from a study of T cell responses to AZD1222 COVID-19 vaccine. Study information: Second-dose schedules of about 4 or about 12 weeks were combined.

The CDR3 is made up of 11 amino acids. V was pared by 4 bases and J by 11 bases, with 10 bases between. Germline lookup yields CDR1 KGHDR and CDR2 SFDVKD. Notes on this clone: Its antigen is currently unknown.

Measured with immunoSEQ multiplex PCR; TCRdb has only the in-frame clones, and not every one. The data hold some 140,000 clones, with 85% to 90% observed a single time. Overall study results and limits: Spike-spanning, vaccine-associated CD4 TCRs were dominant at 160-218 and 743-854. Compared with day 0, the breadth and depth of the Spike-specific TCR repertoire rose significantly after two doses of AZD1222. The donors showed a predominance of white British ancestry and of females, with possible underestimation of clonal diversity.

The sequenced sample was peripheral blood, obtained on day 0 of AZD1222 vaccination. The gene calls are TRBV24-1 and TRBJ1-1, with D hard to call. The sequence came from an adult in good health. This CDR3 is CATSEAGAAFF. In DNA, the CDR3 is TGTGCCACCAGTGAGGCGGGCGCGGCTTTCTTT.